Below are 25 T cell receptor beta chains sequenced from a single sample in a study of regulatory T cells in long-lasting Graves disease. Combining iRepertoire HTBI primers with Arm-PCR of CDR3 regions, the authors built TCR beta libraries. One entry per CDR3 protein results from TCRdb running MiXCR on the multiplex PCR reads. This table has a few hundred thousand distinct CDR3 sequences, 20% appearing once. The time point is: newly diagnosed GD, antithyroid drugs for less than 3 months. PBMCs provided the RNA from which the TCR library was made. This material consisted of peripheral blood mononuclear cells (PBMCs), taken at new diagnosis, from a patient treated with antithyroid drugs. Receptor source: a female donor with Graves disease.

This clonotype was counted at least ten times. The chain links TRBV5-1 to TRBJ2-1; 15 bases map to TRBD2. Trimming cost V 4 bases and J 7 bases; bases outside gene matches: 6. The CDR3 contains 16 residues. Germline V gene data show CDR1 as SGHRS and CDR2 as YFSETQ. CDR3 sequence: CASSVGLAGGRNEQFF. CDR3 DNA sequence: TGCGCCAGCAGCGTGGGACTAGCGGGAGGAAGGAATGAGCAGTTCTTC.

The chain has TRBV7-9 and TRBJ2-3, with TRBD1 as a possible D gene (6 bases). Trimming shortened V by 3 bases and J by 6 bases, and 16 bases separated the two germline ends. Looked up from germline, CDR1 is SEHNR and CDR2 is FQNEAQ (reference sequence). The CDR3 is 15 amino acids. CDR3 region: CASSLGVQRGDTQYF. The CDR3, as DNA: TGTGCCAGCAGCTTGGGGGTCCAGAGGGGGGATACGCAGTATTTT.

The table lists this clonotype with many counts. This rearrangement joins TRBV20-1 to TRBJ1-6; the match to TRBD1 covers 8 bases. V lost 3 bases and J lost 7; bases outside the gene matches: 5. Germline V gene data show CDR1 as DFQATT and CDR2 as SNEGSKA (reference sequence). The CDR3 loop spans 14 amino acids. The CDR3 reads CSARGGQDNSPLHF. The CDR3 DNA sequence: TGCAGTGCTAGGGGGGGACAGGACAATTCACCCCTCCACTTT.

As for this clonotype: This is likely a read error, given that the CDR3 carries no conserved phenylalanine or tryptophan at its end. The limits of the CDR3 on the DNA are not certain, so only TCRdb's listed CDR3 is given. CDR3 amino acids: CAISDSRT. The chain combines TRBV10-3 with TRBJ2-7; TRBD1 is taken as the D call from the table, unchecked against the DNA. The germline gives CDR1 ENHRY, CDR2 SYGVKD. The CDR3 length is 8 residues, termini included.

The rearrangement links TRBV7-6 to TRBJ1-3; TRBD1 matches at 10 bases. V gave up 5 bases and J gave up 7 bases; unmatched junction bases: 5. This CDR3 is built from 14 residues. Per the germline V gene, CDR1 is SGHVS and CDR2 is FNYEAQ. The CDR3 protein is CASSRDRGRNTIYF. The DNA of the CDR3 is TGTGCCAGCAGCCGAGACAGGGGGCGGAACACCATATATTTT.

The sample holds many counts of this clonotype. The J gene is TRBJ2-5, the V gene TRBV6-2 or TRBV6-3, with 7 bases that match TRBD1. V lost 2 bases and J lost 1; bases outside the gene matches: 7. This CDR3 is built from 16 residues. The germline V gene has CDR1 MNHEY and CDR2 SVGEGT. For the CDR3, the DNA is TGTGCCAGCAGTTACCCCGACAGGGAAGGCCAAGAGACCCAGTACTTC. Translated, it gives CASSYPDREGQETQYF.

This clonotype was observed many times. The chain links TRBV20-1 to TRBJ2-7, with 8 bases fitting TRBD1. CDR3 length: 14 amino acids. Trimming took 3 bases from V and 2 from J; bases not matched to a gene: 6. Germline V gene data show CDR1 as DFQATT and CDR2 as SNEGSKA (reference sequence). In DNA form, the CDR3 reads TGCAGTGCTAGTATATGGGACAGGACCTACGAGCAGTACTTC. Protein product: CSASIWDRTYEQYF.

The V and J genes are TRBV7-2 and TRBJ2-1; tentative D call: TRBD2 (6 bases). There are 14 residues in the CDR3. CDR1 and CDR2 (germline): SGHTA, FQGNSA. Trimming removed 0 bases from V and 8 bases from J, with 11 bases in between. The CDR3 sequence is CASSLAGGRDEQFF. The CDR3 DNA sequence: TGTGCCAGCAGCTTAGCGGGAGGACGGGATGAGCAGTTCTTC.

This sequence joins TRBV7-3 and TRBJ2-1; 15 nucleotides align to TRBD2. CDR1 is SGHTA and CDR2 is FQGTGA in the germline V gene. The trim removed 6 bases at V and 15 bases at J, leaving 15 bases unmatched. This CDR3 has 16 amino acids. As DNA, the CDR3 is TGTGCCAGCAGAAAAGGACTAGCGGGAGGGCCCGGTGTTGGGTTCTTC. It yields the protein CASRKGLAGGPGVGFF.

This clonotype was recorded at least ten times. This chain connects TRBV5-1 to TRBJ2-7; TRBD1 might be the D (5 bases). CDR3 length equals 16 residues. Germline loops: CDR1 SGHRS, CDR2 YFSETQ. V lost 4 bases to trimming and J lost 2 bases, with 19 bases between them. This chain's CDR3 is CASSDLGAAKTYEQYF. The CDR3 DNA follows: TGCGCCAGCAGCGACCTTGGGGCAGCGAAAACCTACGAGCAGTACTTC.

This clonotype was seen ten or more times. The CDR3 sequence is CASKLGLRDTEAFF. The CDR3 DNA reads TGTGCCAGCAAATTAGGTCTGAGGGACACTGAAGCTTTCTTT. The chain has TRBV6-2 or TRBV6-3 and TRBJ1-1, with D uncertain. This CDR3 spans 14 amino acids. V was cut by 7 bases and J by 3 bases, with 15 bases left in between. From germline, CDR1 is MNHEY and CDR2 SVGEGT.

About this clonotype itself: This could be a read error, since a much larger clone is one nucleotide away. The V call is TRBV7-3, the J call TRBJ2-2; maybe TRBD1 (5 bases). In germline, CDR1 is SGHTA, CDR2 FQGTGA. The CDR3 is 16 amino acids. The CDR3 sequence: CASSPGAWGGTWELFF. DNA of the CDR3: TGTGCCAGCAGCCCCGGAGCCTGGGGCGGCACCTGGGAGCTGTTTTTT.

The rearrangement joins TRBV5-1 to TRBJ2-5; D might be TRBD2 (5 bases). CDR3 length: 13 amino acids. V shed 1 base and J shed 5 bases, with 9 bases lying between them. The germline V gene has CDR1 SGHRS and CDR2 YFSETQ. The CDR3 reads CASSLLSDETQYF. As DNA, the CDR3 is TGCGCCAGCAGCTTGCTTAGCGATGAGACCCAGTACTTC.

This clonotype occurred many times. CDR3 DNA sequence: TGTGCCAGCAGCTTAGGACAGGGCGAGAACACTGAAGCTTTCTTT. Protein: CASSLGQGENTEAFF. The V and J genes are TRBV11-3 and TRBJ1-1; 7 bases match TRBD1. CDR3 size: 15 residues. CDR1 SGHNT and CDR2 YENEEA come from the germline V gene. V lost 1 base, J lost 1 base, and 3 bases stayed unmatched.

This clonotype has a handful of counts. Mismatch with germline at one junction end may stem from a read error. The genes are TRBV4-1 and TRBJ1-2; TRBD1 aligns across 7 bases. This CDR3 comprises 15 residues. The V gene's germline CDR1 is MGHRA and CDR2 YSYEKL. CDR3: CASSQGGILYYGYTF. CDR3 DNA: TGCGCCAGCAGTCAAGGGGGCATCTTATACTATGGCTACACCTTC.

This clonotype was recorded at least ten times. This chain links TRBV11-2 with TRBJ2-7, with 9 positions matching TRBD1. This CDR3 comprises 15 residues. The ends lost 5 bases at V and 3 bases at J; junction bases unmatched: 8. From germline, CDR1 is SGHAT and CDR2 FQNNGV. The CDR3 coding sequence is TGTGCCAGCAGCCCGGGGACAGGGATACGCTACGAGCAGTACTTC. Residues: CASSPGTGIRYEQYF.

This clonotype was counted at least ten times. The rearrangement joins TRBV5-1 to TRBJ1-6; the D gene is possibly TRBD1 (5 bases). This CDR3 spans 14 amino acids. Trimming took 8 bases from V and 5 from J, leaving 14 bases between them. The germline CDR1 and CDR2 sequences are SGHRS and YFSETQ. Here the CDR3 DNA reads TGCGCCAGTTCATCCGGGGCCGATAATTCACCCCTCCACTTT. Its translation: CASSSGADNSPLHF.

This clonotype was seen ten or more times. V usage is TRBV5-5 and J usage is TRBJ2-1; D uncertain. Trimming removed 0 bases from V and 8 bases from J, with 6 bases in between. CDR3 size: 12 residues. CDR1 and CDR2 from the germline V gene are SGHKS and YYEKEE (reference sequence). CDR3 sequence reads: CASSLDVYEQFF. Written as DNA, the CDR3 is TGTGCCAGCAGCTTGGACGTATATGAGCAGTTCTTC. Supplemented by reference TRBV5-5 and TRBJ2-1, the full variable domain reads DAGVTQSPTHLIKTRGQQVTLRCSPISGHKSVSWYQQVLGQGPQFIFQYYEKEERGRGNFPDRFSARQFPNYSSELNVNALLLGDSALYLCASSLDVYEQFFGPGTRLTVL.

This clonotype has at least ten counts. The chain combines TRBV7-9 with TRBJ2-3; the D gene is possibly TRBD2 (6 bases). V was cut by 7 bases and J by 0 bases, with 14 bases left in between. The CDR3 spans 15 residues. Germline CDR1 is SEHNR and CDR2 is FQNEAQ (reference sequence). CDR3 nucleotide sequence: TGTGCCAGCACGACGGGACTTTCTAGCACAGATACGCAGTATTTT. Its protein is CASTTGLSSTDTQYF. Supplemented by reference TRBV7-9 and TRBJ2-3, the full variable domain reads DTGVSQNPRHKITKRGQNVTFRCDPISEHNRLYWYRQTLGQGPEFLTYFQNEAQLEKSRLLSDRFSAERPKGSFSTLEIQRTEQGDSAMYLCASTTGLSSTDTQYFGPGTRLTVL.

There are many counts of this clonotype. The chain recombines TRBV6-5 with TRBJ2-7; D may be TRBD2 (5 bases). Germline V gene lookup returns CDR1 MNHEY and CDR2 SVGAGI. V was trimmed by 2 bases and J by 4 bases, leaving 9 bases between them. This CDR3 region has 13 residues. The CDR3 loop is CASSYQQRYEQYF. CDR3 coding DNA: TGTGCCAGCAGTTACCAACAGCGGTACGAGCAGTACTTC.

This clonotype came up many times. The chain combines TRBV12-3 or TRBV12-4 with TRBJ1-5, with 7 bases that match TRBD1. CDR3 length equals 17 residues. J was trimmed by 5 bases and V by 6 bases; bases with no gene match: 16. The CDR3 spells CASSLPRQGELDQPQHF. The CDR3 DNA sequence: TGTGCCAGCAGCTTGCCGAGACAGGGCGAGTTGGATCAGCCCCAGCATTTT.

This clonotype occurred many times. The chain employs TRBV20-1 and TRBJ1-4, with a tentative D call TRBD1 (5 bases). Germline CDR1 and CDR2: DFQATT and SNEGSKA (reference sequence). The CDR3 sequence is 13 residues long. With 2 bases removed from V and 8 bases from J, the gap between germline ends came to 12 bases. CDR3 amino acids: CSARKGKYEKLFF. The CDR3 DNA follows: TGCAGTGCTAGAAAGGGGAAGTACGAAAAACTGTTTTTT.

In this sample, this clonotype turned up a few times. The chain is built from TRBV2 and TRBJ2-5; a possible D gene is TRBD1 (6 bases). Germline loops: CDR1 SNHLY, CDR2 FYNNEI. The CDR3 is 16 residues long. V lost 1 base to trimming and J lost 4 bases, with 16 bases between them. CDR3 region: CASSEGTAVGGETQYF. The CDR3 region has the DNA TGTGCCAGCAGTGAAGGGACAGCAGTAGGAGGAGAGACCCAGTACTTC.

This clonotype has at least ten counts. This chain connects TRBV7-2 to TRBJ2-7, with TRBD2 identical over 11 bases. The CDR3 is 14 amino acids. Germline V gene data show CDR1 as SGHTA and CDR2 as FQGNSA. Trimming removed 3 bases from V and 4 bases from J; junction bases left unmatched: 2. CDR3 region: CASSLGLAEYEQYF. The DNA of the CDR3 is TGTGCCAGCAGCTTGGGACTAGCGGAATACGAGCAGTACTTC.

There are many counts of this clonotype. The J gene is TRBJ2-2, the V gene TRBV20-1; D possibly matches TRBD1 or TRBD2 (5 bases each). The ends were cut back, 3 bases at V and 0 bases at J, with 8 bases in the middle. Germline CDR1 and CDR2: DFQATT and SNEGSKA (reference sequence). The CDR3 runs to 14 residues. The CDR3 spells CSARRGANTGELFF. The DNA for the CDR3 is TGCAGTGCTAGGAGAGGGGCGAACACCGGGGAGCTGTTTTTT.